This T cell receptor (beta chain) was profiled in a study of T-cell memory formation after mild COVID-19. TCR alpha and TCR beta cDNA libraries with sample barcodes and UMIs came from 5'RACE using constant-segment primers. TCRdb independently ran MiXCR on the 5' RACE reads; one entry per CDR3 protein. The sample has 300,000 to 350,000 distinct CDR3 sequences; roughly 15% are singletons. The CDR3 is 16 amino acids. Germline loops: CDR1 ENHRY, CDR2 SYGVKD. V was clipped by 2 bases and J by 7 bases; unmatched bases: 9. General observations from the study: Contracting clones from day 15 to 85 showed balanced CD4/CD8; later expanders favored CD4+. That cross-reactive memory joined was suggested by some responding clones appearing in pre-infection memory. Clones that contracted clustered mainly in CM and EM if CD4+ and in EMRA if CD8+.

Details on this clonotype: Its antigen is as yet unknown.

The sample was PBMCs or a T cell subset sorted from them (not recorded which). This TCR was recovered from a young man who had mild COVID-19 (a few samples of this study predate the infection). Cell type and time point are not known. The chain has TRBV10-3 and TRBJ1-4; 8 bases are shared with TRBD1. For the CDR3, the DNA is TGTGCCATCAGTGAGGGACAGGGACCTAACGGTGAAAAACTGTTTTTT. This encodes CAISEGQGPNGEKLFF.